This TCR beta chain emerged from a study of blood T cell repertoires in COVID-19. Background on the study: The study drew acute and convalescent COVID-19 samples from the United States, Italy and Spain.

V gave up 7 bases and J gave up 3 bases, with 12 bases separating them. The germline CDR1 and CDR2 sequences are SEHNR and FQNEAQ (reference sequence). The CDR3 has 14 residues. Clones were read by immunoSEQ multiplex PCR, and TCRdb kept only the in-frame ones, dropping some. The sample lists just over 95,000 clones; 82% were seen once. Only one count was recorded for this clone. The chain recombines TRBV7-9 with TRBJ1-4; weak D call: TRBD1 (6 bases). Sequencing used peripheral blood. This TCR came from a man older than 75 with acute or convalescent COVID-19. The DNA of the CDR3 is TGTGCCAGCATTCGACAGGCGGCTAATGAAAAACTGTTTTTT. Protein sequence: CASIRQAANEKLFF.